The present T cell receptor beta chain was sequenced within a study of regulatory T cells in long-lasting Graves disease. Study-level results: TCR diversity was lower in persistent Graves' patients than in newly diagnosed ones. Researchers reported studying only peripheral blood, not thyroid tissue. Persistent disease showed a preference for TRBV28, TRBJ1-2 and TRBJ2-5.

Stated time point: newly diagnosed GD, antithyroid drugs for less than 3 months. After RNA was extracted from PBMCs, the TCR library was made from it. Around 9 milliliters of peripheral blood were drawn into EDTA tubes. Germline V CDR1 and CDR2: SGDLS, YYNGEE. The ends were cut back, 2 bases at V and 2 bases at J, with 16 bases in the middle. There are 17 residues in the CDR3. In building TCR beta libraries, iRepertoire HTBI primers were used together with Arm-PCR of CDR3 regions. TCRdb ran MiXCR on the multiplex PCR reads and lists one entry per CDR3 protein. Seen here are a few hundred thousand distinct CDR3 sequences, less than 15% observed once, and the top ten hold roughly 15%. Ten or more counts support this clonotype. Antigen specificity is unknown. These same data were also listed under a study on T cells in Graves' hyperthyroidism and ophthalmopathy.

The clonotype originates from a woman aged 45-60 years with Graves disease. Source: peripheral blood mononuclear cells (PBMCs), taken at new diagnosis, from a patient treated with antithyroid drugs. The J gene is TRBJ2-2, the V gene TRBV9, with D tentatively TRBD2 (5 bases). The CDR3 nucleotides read TGTGCCAGCAGCGTTAGAGGAAAAGGACTCAACACCGGGGAGCTGTTTTTT. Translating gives CASSVRGKGLNTGELFF.